This TCR beta chain was sequenced during a study of identical twins. The germline CDR1 and CDR2 sequences are SGHTA and FQGNSA. This CDR3 is 13 amino acids long. Trimming left V 1 base short and J 3 bases short, with 7 bases between. Each CDR3 protein is one row after TCRdb ran MiXCR on the 5' RACE reads. The top ten clones hold approximately 12% of a sample with a few hundred thousand distinct CDR3 sequences, approximately 17% of them seen once. V gene TRBV7-2 combines with J gene TRBJ2-7; D gene unclear. The source material was naive T cells sorted from blood. This TCR came from a man aged 50-60 years in good health. The CDR3 bases are TGTGCCAGCAGCTTAGGCTGGAACTACGAGCAGTACTTC. Translation gives CASSLGWNYEQYF.